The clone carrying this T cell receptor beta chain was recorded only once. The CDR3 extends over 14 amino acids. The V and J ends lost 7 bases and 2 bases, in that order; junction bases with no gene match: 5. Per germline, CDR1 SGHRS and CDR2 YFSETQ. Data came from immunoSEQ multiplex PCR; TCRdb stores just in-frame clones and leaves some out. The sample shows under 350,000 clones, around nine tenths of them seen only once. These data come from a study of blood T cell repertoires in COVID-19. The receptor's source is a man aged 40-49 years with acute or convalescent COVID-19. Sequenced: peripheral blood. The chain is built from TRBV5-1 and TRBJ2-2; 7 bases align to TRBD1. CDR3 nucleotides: TGCGCCAGCTACCGGGACAGAAACACCGGGGAGCTGTTTTTT. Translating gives CASYRDRNTGELFF.